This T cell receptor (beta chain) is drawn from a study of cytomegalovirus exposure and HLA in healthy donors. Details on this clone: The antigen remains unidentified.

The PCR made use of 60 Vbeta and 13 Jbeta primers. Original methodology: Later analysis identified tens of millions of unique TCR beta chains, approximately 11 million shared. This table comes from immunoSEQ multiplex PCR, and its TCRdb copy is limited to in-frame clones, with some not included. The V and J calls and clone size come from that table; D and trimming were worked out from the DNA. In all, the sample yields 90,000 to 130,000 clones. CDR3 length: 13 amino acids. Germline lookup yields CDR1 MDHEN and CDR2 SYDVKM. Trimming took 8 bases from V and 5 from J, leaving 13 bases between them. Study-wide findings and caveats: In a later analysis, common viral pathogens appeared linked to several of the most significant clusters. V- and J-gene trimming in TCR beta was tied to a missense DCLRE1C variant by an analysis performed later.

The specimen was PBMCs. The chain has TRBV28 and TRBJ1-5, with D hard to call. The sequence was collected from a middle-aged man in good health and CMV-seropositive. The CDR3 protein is CASRPAGDQPQHF. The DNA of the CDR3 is TGTGCCAGCCGTCCTGCGGGAGATCAGCCCCAGCATTTT.